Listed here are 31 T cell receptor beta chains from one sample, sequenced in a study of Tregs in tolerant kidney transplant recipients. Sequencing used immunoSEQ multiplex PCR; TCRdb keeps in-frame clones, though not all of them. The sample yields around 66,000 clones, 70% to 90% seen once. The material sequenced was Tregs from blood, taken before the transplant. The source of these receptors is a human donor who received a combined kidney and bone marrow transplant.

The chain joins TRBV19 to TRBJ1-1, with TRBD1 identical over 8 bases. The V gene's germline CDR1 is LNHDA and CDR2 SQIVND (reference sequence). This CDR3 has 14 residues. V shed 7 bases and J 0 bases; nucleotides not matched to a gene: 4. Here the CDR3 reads CASNPTGVNTEAFF. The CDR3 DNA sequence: TGTGCCAGTAACCCGACAGGGGTGAACACTGAAGCTTTCTTT.

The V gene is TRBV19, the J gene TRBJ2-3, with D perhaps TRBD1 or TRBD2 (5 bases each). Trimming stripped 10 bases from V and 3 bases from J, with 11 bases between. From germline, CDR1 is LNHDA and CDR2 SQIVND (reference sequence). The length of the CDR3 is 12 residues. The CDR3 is CATGDGTDTQYF. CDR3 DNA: TGTGCCACCGGGGACGGTACAGATACGCAGTATTTT. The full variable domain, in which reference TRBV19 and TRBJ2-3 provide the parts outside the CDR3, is DGGITQSPKYLFRKEGQNVTLSCEQNLNHDAMYWYRQDPGQGLRLIYYSQIVNDFQKGDIAEGYSVSREKKESFPLTVTSAQKNPTAFYLCATGDGTDTQYFGPGTRLTVL.

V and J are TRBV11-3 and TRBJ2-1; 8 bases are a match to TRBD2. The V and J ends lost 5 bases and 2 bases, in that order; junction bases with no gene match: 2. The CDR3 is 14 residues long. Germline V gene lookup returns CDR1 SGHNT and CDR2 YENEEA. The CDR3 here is CASSLSGAYNEQFF. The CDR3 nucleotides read TGTGCCAGCAGCCTTAGCGGGGCCTACAATGAGCAGTTCTTC.

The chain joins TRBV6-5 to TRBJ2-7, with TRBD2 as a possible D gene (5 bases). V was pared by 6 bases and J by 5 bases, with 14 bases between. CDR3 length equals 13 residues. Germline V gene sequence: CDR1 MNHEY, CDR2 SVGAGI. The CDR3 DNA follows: TGTGCCAGCAGCGGTACCTCGGGGAACGAGCAGTACTTC. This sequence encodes CASSGTSGNEQYF.

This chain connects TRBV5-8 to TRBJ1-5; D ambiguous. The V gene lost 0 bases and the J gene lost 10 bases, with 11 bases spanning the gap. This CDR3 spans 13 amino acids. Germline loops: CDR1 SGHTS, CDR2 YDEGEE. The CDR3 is CASSLGHRGPQHF. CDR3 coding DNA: TGTGCCAGCAGCTTGGGTCATAGAGGACCCCAGCATTTT.

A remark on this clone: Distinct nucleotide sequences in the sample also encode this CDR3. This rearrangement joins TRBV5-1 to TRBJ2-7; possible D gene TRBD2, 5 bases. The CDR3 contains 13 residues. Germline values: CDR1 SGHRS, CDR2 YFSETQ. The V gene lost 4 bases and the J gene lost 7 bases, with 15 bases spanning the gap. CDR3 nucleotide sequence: TGCGCCAGCAGCATCGGACTGTACTATGAGCAGTACTTC. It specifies CASSIGLYYEQYF.

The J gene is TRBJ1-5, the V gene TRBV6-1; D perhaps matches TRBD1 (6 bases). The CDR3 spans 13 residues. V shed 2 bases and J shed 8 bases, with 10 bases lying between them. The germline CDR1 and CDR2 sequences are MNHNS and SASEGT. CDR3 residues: CASSEIRGEPQHF. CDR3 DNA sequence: TGTGCCAGCAGTGAAATTAGGGGGGAGCCCCAGCATTTT.

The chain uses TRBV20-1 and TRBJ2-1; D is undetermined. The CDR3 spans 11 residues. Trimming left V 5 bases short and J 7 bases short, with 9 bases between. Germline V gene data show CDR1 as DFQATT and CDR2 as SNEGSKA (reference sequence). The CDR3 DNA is TGCAGTGCTGGCACTATGAATGAGCAGTTCTTC. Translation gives CSAGTMNEQFF.

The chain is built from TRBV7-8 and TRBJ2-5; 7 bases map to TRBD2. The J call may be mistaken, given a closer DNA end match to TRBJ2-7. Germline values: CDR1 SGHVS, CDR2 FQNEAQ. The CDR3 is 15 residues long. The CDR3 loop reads CASSLVVAGTYEQYF. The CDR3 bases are TGTGCCAGCAGCTTAGTAGTAGCGGGCACCTACGAGCAGTACTTC.

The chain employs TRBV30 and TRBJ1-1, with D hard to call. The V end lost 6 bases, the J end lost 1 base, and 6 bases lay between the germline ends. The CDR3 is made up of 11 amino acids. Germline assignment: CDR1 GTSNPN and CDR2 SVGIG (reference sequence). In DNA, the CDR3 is TGTGCCTGTCAGTCGAACACTGAAGCTTTCTTT. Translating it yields CACQSNTEAFF. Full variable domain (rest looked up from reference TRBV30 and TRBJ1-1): SQTIHQWPATLVQPVGSPLSLECTVEGTSNPNLYWYRQAAGRGLQLLFYSVGIGQISSEVPQNLSASRPQDRQFILSSKKLLLSDSGFYLCACQSNTEAFFGQGTRLTVV.

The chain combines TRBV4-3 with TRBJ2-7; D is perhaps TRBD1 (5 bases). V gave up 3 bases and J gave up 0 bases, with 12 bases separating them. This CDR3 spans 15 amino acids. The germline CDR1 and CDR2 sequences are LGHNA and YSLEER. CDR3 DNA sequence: TGCGCCAGCAGCCAGGGGAACAGGTTCTCCTACGAGCAGTACTTC. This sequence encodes CASSQGNRFSYEQYF.

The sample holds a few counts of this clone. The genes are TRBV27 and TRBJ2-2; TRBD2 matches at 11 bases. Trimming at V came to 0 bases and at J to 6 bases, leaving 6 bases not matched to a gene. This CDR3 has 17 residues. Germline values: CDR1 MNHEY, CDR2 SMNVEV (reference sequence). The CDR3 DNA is TGTGCCAGCAGTTTATCGCTGACTAGCGGGATCGCCGGGGAGCTGTTTTTT. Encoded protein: CASSLSLTSGIAGELFF.

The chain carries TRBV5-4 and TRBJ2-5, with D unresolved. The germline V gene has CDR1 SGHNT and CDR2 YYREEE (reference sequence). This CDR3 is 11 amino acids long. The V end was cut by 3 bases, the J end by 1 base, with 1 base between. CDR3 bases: TGTGCCAGCAGCTCCCAAGAGACCCAGTACTTC. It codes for CASSSQETQYF.

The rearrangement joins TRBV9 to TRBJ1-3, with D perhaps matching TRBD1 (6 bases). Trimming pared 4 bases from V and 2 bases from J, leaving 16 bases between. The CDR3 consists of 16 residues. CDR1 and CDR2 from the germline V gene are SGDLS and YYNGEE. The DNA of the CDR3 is TGTGCCAGCAGCCCACACCCCAGGGGCACTGGAAACACCATATATTTT. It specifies CASSPHPRGTGNTIYF.

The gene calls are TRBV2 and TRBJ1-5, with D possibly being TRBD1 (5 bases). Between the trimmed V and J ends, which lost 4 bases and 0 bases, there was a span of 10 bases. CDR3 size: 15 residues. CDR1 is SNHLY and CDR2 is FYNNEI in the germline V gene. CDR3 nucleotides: TGTGCCAGCAGTGGACAGCCGAATAGCAATCAGCCCCAGCATTTT. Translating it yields CASSGQPNSNQPQHF.

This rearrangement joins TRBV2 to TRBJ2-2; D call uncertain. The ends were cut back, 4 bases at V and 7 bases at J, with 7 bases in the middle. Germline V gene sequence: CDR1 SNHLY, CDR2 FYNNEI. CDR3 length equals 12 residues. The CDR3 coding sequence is TGTGCCAGCAGTGCCGATTACGGGGAGCTGTTTTTT. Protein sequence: CASSADYGELFF. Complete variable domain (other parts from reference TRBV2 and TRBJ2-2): EPEVTQTPSHQVTQMGQEVILRCVPISNHLYFYWYRQILGQKVEFLVSFYNNEISEKSEIFDDQFSVERPDGSNFTLKIRSTKLEDSAMYFCASSADYGELFFGEGSRLTVL.

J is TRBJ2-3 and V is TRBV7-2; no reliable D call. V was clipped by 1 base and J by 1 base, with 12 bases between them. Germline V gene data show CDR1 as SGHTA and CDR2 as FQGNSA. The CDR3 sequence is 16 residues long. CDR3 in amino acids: CASSLGVDSRTDTQYF. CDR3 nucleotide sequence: TGTGCCAGCAGCTTAGGGGTCGACTCACGCACAGATACGCAGTATTTT.

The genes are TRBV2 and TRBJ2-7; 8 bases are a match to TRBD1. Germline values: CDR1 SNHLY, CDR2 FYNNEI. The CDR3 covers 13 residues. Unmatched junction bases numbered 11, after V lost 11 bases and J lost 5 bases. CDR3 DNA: TGTGCCGCAGGGGGCCGCGCGGTCGACGAGCAGTACTTC. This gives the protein CAAGGRAVDEQYF.

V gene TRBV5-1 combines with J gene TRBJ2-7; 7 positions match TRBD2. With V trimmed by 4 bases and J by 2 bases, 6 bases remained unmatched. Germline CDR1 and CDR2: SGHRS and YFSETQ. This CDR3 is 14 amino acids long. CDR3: CASSPTAGTYEQYF. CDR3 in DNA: TGCGCCAGCAGCCCCACAGCGGGGACCTACGAGCAGTACTTC.

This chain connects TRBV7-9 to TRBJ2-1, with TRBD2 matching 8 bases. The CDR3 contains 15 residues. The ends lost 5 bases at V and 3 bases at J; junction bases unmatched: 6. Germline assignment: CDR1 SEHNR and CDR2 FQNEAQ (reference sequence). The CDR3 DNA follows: TGTGCCAGCAGCGAGCTAGCGGGCAGCTACAATGAGCAGTTCTTC. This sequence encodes CASSELAGSYNEQFF.

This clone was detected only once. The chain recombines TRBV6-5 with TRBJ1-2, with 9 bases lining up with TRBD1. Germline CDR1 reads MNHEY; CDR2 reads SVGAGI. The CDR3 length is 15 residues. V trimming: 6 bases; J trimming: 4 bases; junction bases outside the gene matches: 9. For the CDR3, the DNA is TGTGCCAGCAGCATGACAGGGGGTTGGGGCTATGGCTACACCTTC. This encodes CASSMTGGWGYGYTF.

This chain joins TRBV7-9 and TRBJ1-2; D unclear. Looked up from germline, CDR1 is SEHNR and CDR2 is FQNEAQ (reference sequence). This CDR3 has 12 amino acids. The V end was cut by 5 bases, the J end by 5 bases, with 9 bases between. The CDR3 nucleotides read TGTGCCAGCAGCGTCGGGTTTTATGGCTACACCTTC. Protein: CASSVGFYGYTF.

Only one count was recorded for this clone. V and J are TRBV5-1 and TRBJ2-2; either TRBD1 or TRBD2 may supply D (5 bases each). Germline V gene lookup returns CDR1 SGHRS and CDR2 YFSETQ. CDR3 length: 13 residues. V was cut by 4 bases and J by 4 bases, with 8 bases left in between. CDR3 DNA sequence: TGCGCCAGCAGCCAGAGGGGCACCGGGGAGCTGTTTTTT. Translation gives CASSQRGTGELFF. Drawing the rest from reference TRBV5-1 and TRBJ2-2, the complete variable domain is KAGVTQTPRYLIKTRGQQVTLSCSPISGHRSVSWYQQTPGQGLQFLFEYFSETQRNKGNFPGRFSGRQFSNSRSEMNVSTLELGDSALYLCASSQRGTGELFFGEGSRLTVL.

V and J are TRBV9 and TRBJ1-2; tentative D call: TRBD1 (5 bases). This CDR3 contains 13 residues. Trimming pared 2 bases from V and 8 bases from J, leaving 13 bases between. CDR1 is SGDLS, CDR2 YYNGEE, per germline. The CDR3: CASSVTGVVGYTF. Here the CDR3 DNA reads TGTGCCAGCAGCGTGACGGGGGTCGTAGGCTACACCTTC.

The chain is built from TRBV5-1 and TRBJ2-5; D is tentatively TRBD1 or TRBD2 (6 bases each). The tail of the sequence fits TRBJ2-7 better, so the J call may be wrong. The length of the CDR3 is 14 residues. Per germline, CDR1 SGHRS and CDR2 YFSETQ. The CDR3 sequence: CASSLEGGRVEQYF. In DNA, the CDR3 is TGCGCCAGCAGCTTGGAAGGGGGGCGGGTCGAGCAGTACTTC.

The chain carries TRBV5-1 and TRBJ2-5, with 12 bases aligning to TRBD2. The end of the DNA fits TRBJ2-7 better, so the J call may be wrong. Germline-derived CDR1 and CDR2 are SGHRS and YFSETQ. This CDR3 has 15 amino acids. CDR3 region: CASRLLAGGHYEQYF. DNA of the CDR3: TGCGCCAGCAGGCTCCTAGCGGGAGGGCACTACGAGCAGTACTTC.

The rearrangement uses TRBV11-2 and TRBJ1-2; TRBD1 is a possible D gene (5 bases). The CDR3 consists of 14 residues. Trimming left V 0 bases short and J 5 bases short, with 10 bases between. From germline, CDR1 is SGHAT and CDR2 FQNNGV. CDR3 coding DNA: TGTGCCAGCAGCTTAGATCTAAGACAGTATGGCTACACCTTC. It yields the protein CASSLDLRQYGYTF.

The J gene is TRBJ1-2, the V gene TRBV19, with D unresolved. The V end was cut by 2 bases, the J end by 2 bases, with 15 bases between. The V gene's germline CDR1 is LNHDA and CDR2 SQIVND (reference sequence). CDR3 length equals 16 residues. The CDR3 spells CASSITSRTVNYGYTF. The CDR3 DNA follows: TGTGCCAGTAGTATAACATCTCGGACGGTGAACTATGGCTACACCTTC.

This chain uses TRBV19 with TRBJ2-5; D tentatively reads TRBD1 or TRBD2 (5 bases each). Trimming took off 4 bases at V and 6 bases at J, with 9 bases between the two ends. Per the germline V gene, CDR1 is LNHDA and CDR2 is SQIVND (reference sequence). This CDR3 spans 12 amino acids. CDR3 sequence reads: CASSSQGQTQYF. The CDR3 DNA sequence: TGTGCCAGTAGTAGCCAGGGACAGACCCAGTACTTC.

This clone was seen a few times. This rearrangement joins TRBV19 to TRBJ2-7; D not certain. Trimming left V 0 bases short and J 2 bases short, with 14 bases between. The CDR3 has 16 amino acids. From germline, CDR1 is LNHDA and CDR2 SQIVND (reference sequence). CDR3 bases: TGTGCCAGTAGTATAGAACCAGGCCCAAGCCCCTACGAGCAGTACTTC. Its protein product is CASSIEPGPSPYEQYF.

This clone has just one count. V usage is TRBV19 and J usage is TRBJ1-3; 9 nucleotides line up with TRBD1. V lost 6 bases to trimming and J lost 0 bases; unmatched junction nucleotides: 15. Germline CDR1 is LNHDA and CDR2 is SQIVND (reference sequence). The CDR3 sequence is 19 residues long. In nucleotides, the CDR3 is TGTGCCAGTAGACCCGGGACAGGGTTGGGGAGAGGCTCTGGAAACACCATATATTTT. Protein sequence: CASRPGTGLGRGSGNTIYF.